Presented here are 32 T cell receptor beta chains from one specimen sequenced in a study of identical twins. TCRdb reprocessed the 5' RACE reads via MiXCR and lists one record per CDR3 protein. The repertoire holds under 350,000 distinct CDR3 sequences, with 8.5% to 9.5% as singletons. These same records also appear under a second study, on yellow fever vaccine responses in identical twins.

What was sequenced was CD8+ T cells sorted from blood. These receptors were obtained from a woman between 18 and 29 years old in good health.

V usage is TRBV4-2 and J usage is TRBJ2-3, with 9 nucleotides matching TRBD2. This CDR3 spans 16 amino acids. Looked up from germline, CDR1 is LGHNA and CDR2 is YNFKEQ. V lost 4 bases, J lost 2 bases, and 7 bases stayed unmatched. The CDR3 sequence is CASSPPLAGSTDTQYF. The CDR3, as DNA: TGTGCCAGCAGCCCGCCCCTAGCGGGGTCCACAGATACGCAGTATTTT.

At least ten counts were recorded for this clonotype. The V and J genes are TRBV12-3 or TRBV12-4 and TRBJ1-4; 7 bases align to TRBD1. The CDR3 has 14 residues. The junction had 7 bases not matched to a gene; V was cut back by 7 bases and J by 5 bases. The CDR3 DNA reads TGTGCCAGCACCCAAACAGGGGTCAATGAAAAACTGTTTTTT. Translating it yields CASTQTGVNEKLFF.

This clonotype appeared many times. V and J are TRBV3-1 and TRBJ2-5; D possibly corresponds to TRBD2 (5 bases). V lost 1 base and J lost 5, with 11 bases in between. CDR1 is LGHDT and CDR2 is YNNKEL in the germline V gene (reference sequence). This CDR3 has 14 residues. The CDR3 region is CASSQVDYRETQYF. The CDR3, as DNA: TGTGCCAGCAGCCAAGTTGACTACCGGGAGACCCAGTACTTC.

DNA for the CDR3: TGTGCCAGCAGCGACCCTTCCAGCGGGTTTTTGCACAATGAGCAGTTCTTC. Translation gives CASSDPSSGFLHNEQFF. The V gene is TRBV12-3 or TRBV12-4, the J gene TRBJ2-1; tentative D call: TRBD2 (6 bases). This CDR3 is 17 amino acids long. V was pared by 6 bases and J by 5 bases, with 23 bases between.

The chain carries TRBV4-1 and TRBJ2-7; D is perhaps TRBD1 or TRBD2 (5 bases each). Germline loops: CDR1 MGHRA, CDR2 YSYEKL. This CDR3 is 14 amino acids long. V was trimmed by 3 bases and J by 6 bases, leaving 15 bases between them. The CDR3 coding sequence is TGCGCCAGCAGCCACCTCGGGCCGGGGCCCGAGCAGTACTTC. It specifies CASSHLGPGPEQYF.

This clonotype occurred many times. The chain is built from TRBV10-3 and TRBJ2-7; the match to TRBD2 covers 15 bases. The CDR3 consists of 16 residues. Germline V CDR1 and CDR2: ENHRY, SYGVKD. The V gene end was trimmed by 2 bases and the J gene end by 4 bases; junction bases not matched to a gene: 3. The CDR3 loop reads CAISEPGTSGGYEQYF. The CDR3 coding sequence is TGTGCCATCAGTGAGCCGGGGACTAGCGGGGGGTACGAGCAGTACTTC.

The genes are TRBV2 and TRBJ1-1; no clear D gene. Germline assignment: CDR1 SNHLY and CDR2 FYNNEI. Trimming removed 3 bases from V and 7 bases from J, with 15 bases in between. This CDR3 has 14 residues. The CDR3 loop is CASSEQAASIEAFF. The CDR3 DNA follows: TGTGCCAGCAGTGAGCAGGCAGCCAGTATTGAAGCTTTCTTT.

A word on this clonotype: Since a much larger clone is just one base distant, this may be a read error. CDR3 bases: TGCAGTGCTAGAGGGACAGGGTCCTACGAGCAGTACTTC. Translation: CSARGTGSYEQYF. This chain joins TRBV20-1 and TRBJ2-7, with 8 bases that match TRBD1. Germline V gene data show CDR1 as DFQATT and CDR2 as SNEGSKA (reference sequence). Unmatched junction bases numbered 0, after V lost 1 base and J lost 1 base. CDR3 length: 13 residues.

This clonotype has a handful of counts. This chain uses TRBV12-3 or TRBV12-4 with TRBJ1-1; 10 bases line up with TRBD1. The CDR3 is 15 residues long. J was trimmed by 2 bases and V by 6 bases; bases with no gene match: 6. CDR3: CASRDWDRGNTEAFF. In DNA form, the CDR3 reads TGTGCCAGCAGGGATTGGGACAGGGGAAACACTGAAGCTTTCTTT.

J is TRBJ2-1 and V is TRBV19; D may be TRBD1 or TRBD2 (6 bases each). The CDR3 consists of 14 residues. In germline, CDR1 is LNHDA, CDR2 SQIVND (reference sequence). Trimming took off 3 bases at V and 8 bases at J, with 14 bases between the two ends. CDR3 sequence (DNA): TGTGCCAGTAGTATGGTGGGGGGCCTGGATGAGCAGTTCTTC. Protein sequence: CASSMVGGLDEQFF.

This clonotype was recorded at least ten times. The chain combines TRBV4-1 with TRBJ2-7, with D possibly called TRBD1 or TRBD2 (7 bases each). The CDR3 spans 13 residues. CDR1 is MGHRA, CDR2 YSYEKL, per germline. Trimming stripped 4 bases from V and 6 bases from J, with 13 bases between. The CDR3 DNA sequence: TGCGCCAGCAGCCCAGGGGGGGCGTCCGAGCAGTACTTC. Translation: CASSPGGASEQYF.

This clonotype came up many times. The chain uses TRBV12-3 or TRBV12-4 and TRBJ2-7; D perhaps matches TRBD2 (6 bases). V gave up 6 bases and J gave up 5 bases, with 20 bases separating them. CDR3 length: 15 residues. In DNA form, the CDR3 reads TGTGCCAGCAGCCGGGACTCATCGGTAATTGACGAGCAGTACTTC. Its translation: CASSRDSSVIDEQYF.

This clonotype appeared a few times. V usage is TRBV20-1 and J usage is TRBJ2-7; the D is unclear. With 6 bases removed from V and 0 bases from J, the gap between germline ends came to 9 bases. This CDR3 is 12 amino acids long. Germline lookup yields CDR1 DFQATT and CDR2 SNEGSKA (reference sequence). CDR3 in amino acids: CSAAQNSYEQYF. The CDR3 DNA is TGCAGTGCCGCACAGAACTCCTACGAGCAGTACTTC.

The chain has TRBV7-9 and TRBJ2-5, with a possible D match to TRBD1 (6 bases). The CDR3 sequence is 15 residues long. The germline gives CDR1 SEHNR, CDR2 FQNEAQ (reference sequence). The ends were cut back, 4 bases at V and 5 bases at J, with 17 bases in the middle. DNA of the CDR3: TGTGCCAGCAGCTCAACAGGGAGCCGTGGGGAGACCCAGTACTTC. As protein: CASSSTGSRGETQYF.

This clonotype has more than one count but fewer than ten. The chain recombines TRBV5-1 with TRBJ2-1; a weak D match, TRBD2 (6 bases). This CDR3 contains 16 residues. Trimming took off 0 bases at V and 4 bases at J, with 14 bases between the two ends. Germline CDR1 SGHRS, CDR2 YFSETQ. The CDR3 DNA is TGCGCCAGCAGCTTGGATGGTAGCGGATTATACAATGAGCAGTTCTTC. Amino acids: CASSLDGSGLYNEQFF. Full variable domain (outside the CDR3, taken from reference TRBV5-1 and TRBJ2-1): KAGVTQTPRYLIKTRGQQVTLSCSPISGHRSVSWYQQTPGQGLQFLFEYFSETQRNKGNFPGRFSGRQFSNSRSEMNVSTLELGDSALYLCASSLDGSGLYNEQFFGPGTRLTVL.

The rearrangement joins TRBV18 to TRBJ1-1; 10 nucleotides align to TRBD1. Germline CDR1 and CDR2: KGHSH and LQKENI. Germline trimming cut 10 bases from V and 4 bases from J; bases unmatched to any gene: 18. The CDR3 runs 17 residues. The CDR3 DNA reads TGTGCCACCGAGGGTGGGACAGGGGCCTTGAGGGGCACTGAAGCTTTCTTT. Translating it yields CATEGGTGALRGTEAFF.

This clonotype was counted only a few times. The junction departs from germline at one end; a sequencing error may be responsible. The V gene is TRBV29-1, the J gene TRBJ2-1; 11 bases map to TRBD2. This CDR3 comprises 14 residues. The germline gives CDR1 SQVTM, CDR2 ANQGSEA. DNA for the CDR3: TGTGGGTCTAGCGGGGGGCCGCTAGGCAATGAGCAGTTCTTC. Protein product: CGSSGGPLGNEQFF.

This clonotype occurred many times. The chain joins TRBV6-1 to TRBJ2-5; 11 nucleotides line up with TRBD2. V shed 7 bases and J 2 bases; nucleotides not matched to a gene: 9. Looked up from germline, CDR1 is MNHNS and CDR2 is SASEGT. The CDR3 is 16 residues long. The CDR3, as DNA: TGTGCCAGCACTCAACTAGCGGGGGATAAGCAAGAGACCCAGTACTTC. It encodes CASTQLAGDKQETQYF.

V usage is TRBV11-3 and J usage is TRBJ2-1; D possibly uses TRBD1 or TRBD2 (5 bases each). The V end lost 2 bases, the J end lost 12 bases, and 20 bases lay between the germline ends. The germline V gene has CDR1 SGHNT and CDR2 YENEEA. This CDR3 contains 15 residues. The CDR3 region has the DNA TGTGCCAGCAGCTTATCGACGCCGGGACCCCGGCCGCAGTTCTTC. Translating it yields CASSLSTPGPRPQFF.

The V and J genes are TRBV13 and TRBJ2-5; 7 nucleotides align to TRBD2. The V gene end was trimmed by 4 bases and the J gene end by 3 bases; junction bases not matched to a gene: 11. The CDR3 runs to 16 residues. Per germline, CDR1 PRHDT and CDR2 FYEKMQ (reference sequence). The CDR3 loop reads CASSSPAAGEEETQYF. CDR3 coding DNA: TGTGCCAGCAGCTCCCCTGCGGCGGGAGAAGAAGAGACCCAGTACTTC.

This clonotype was recorded at least ten times. This rearrangement joins TRBV5-1 to TRBJ2-6, with a possible D match to TRBD2 (6 bases). Looked up from germline, CDR1 is SGHRS and CDR2 is YFSETQ. The V end was cut by 2 bases, the J end by 1 base, with 10 bases between. CDR3 length: 16 residues. The CDR3 is CASSLKGLSGANVLTF. The CDR3 DNA is TGCGCCAGCAGCTTAAAGGGACTTTCTGGGGCCAACGTCCTGACTTTC.

This clonotype was recorded at least ten times. V is TRBV7-9 and J is TRBJ2-1; 12 nucleotides line up with TRBD2. The CDR3 has 16 amino acids. Germline-derived CDR1 and CDR2 are SEHNR and FQNEAQ (reference sequence). V shed 3 bases and J 3 bases; nucleotides not matched to a gene: 3. The DNA of the CDR3 is TGTGCCAGCAGCTTTATGACTAGCGGGAGCTACAATGAGCAGTTCTTC. Protein product: CASSFMTSGSYNEQFF.

The rearrangement uses TRBV12-3 or TRBV12-4 and TRBJ2-7, with D perhaps matching TRBD1 (5 bases). CDR3 length: 15 residues. Trimming pared 4 bases from V and 3 bases from J, leaving 16 bases between. The CDR3 sequence: CASSSSRVLLYEQYF. CDR3 bases: TGTGCCAGCAGTTCGAGCAGGGTCCTCCTCTACGAGCAGTACTTC.

This clonotype was seen at least ten times. This chain's CDR3 is CASSSFLAGDYNEQFF. The CDR3 DNA reads as TGTGCCAGCAGCTCCTTTCTGGCGGGGGACTACAATGAGCAGTTCTTC. The chain recombines TRBV7-9 with TRBJ2-1; 7 bases line up with TRBD2. The V gene's germline CDR1 is SEHNR and CDR2 FQNEAQ (reference sequence). J was trimmed by 3 bases and V by 4 bases; bases with no gene match: 9. The CDR3 spans 16 residues.

The chain joins TRBV12-3 or TRBV12-4 to TRBJ2-7; D is perhaps TRBD1 or TRBD2 (5 bases each). V was trimmed by 6 bases and J by 3 bases, leaving 12 bases between them. This CDR3 has 13 residues. This CDR3 is CASREDNFYEQYF. The DNA for the CDR3 is TGTGCCAGCAGGGAGGACAACTTCTACGAGCAGTACTTC.

This clonotype was detected only a few times. The rearrangement joins TRBV2 to TRBJ2-3; D not certain. Germline CDR1 reads SNHLY; CDR2 reads FYNNEI. V was clipped by 0 bases and J by 5 bases, with 6 bases between them. There are 13 residues in the CDR3. The CDR3 here is CASSEAGGDTQYF. For the CDR3, the DNA is TGTGCCAGCAGTGAAGCAGGCGGAGATACGCAGTATTTT. Based on the CDR3 plus reference TRBV2 and TRBJ2-3, the full variable domain is EPEVTQTPSHQVTQMGQEVILRCVPISNHLYFYWYRQILGQKVEFLVSFYNNEISEKSEIFDDQFSVERPDGSNFTLKIRSTKLEDSAMYFCASSEAGGDTQYFGPGTRLTVL.

This clonotype was seen once. The chain couples TRBV7-9 to TRBJ2-1; 7 positions agree with TRBD1. This CDR3 comprises 12 residues. V lost 5 bases to trimming and J lost 11 bases; unmatched junction nucleotides: 6. Germline lookup yields CDR1 SEHNR and CDR2 FQNEAQ (reference sequence). The CDR3 nucleotides are TGTGCCAGCAGCGATAACAGGGGTCAGCAGTTCTTC. It specifies CASSDNRGQQFF. Full variable domain (missing parts from reference TRBV7-9 and TRBJ2-1): DTGVSQNPRHKITKRGQNVTFRCDPISEHNRLYWYRQTLGQGPEFLTYFQNEAQLEKSRLLSDRFSAERPKGSFSTLEIQRTEQGDSAMYLCASSDNRGQQFFGPGTRLTVL.

This clonotype showed up just a few times. The gene calls are TRBV7-2 and TRBJ2-7; 9 nucleotides line up with TRBD1. Per germline, CDR1 SGHTA and CDR2 FQGNSA. V trimming: 1 base; J trimming: 3 bases; junction bases outside the gene matches: 4. The CDR3 consists of 15 residues. The CDR3 region is CASSLEGQGRYEQYF. The CDR3 DNA sequence: TGTGCCAGCAGCTTAGAGGGACAGGGTCGCTACGAGCAGTACTTC.

In regard to this clonotype: Because the CDR3 is missing its conserved closing phenylalanine or tryptophan, this is likely a read error. This rearrangement joins TRBV29-1 to TRBJ2-1; D unresolved. The ends were cut back, 6 bases at V and 6 bases at J, with 9 bases in the middle. The CDR3 has 11 residues. CDR1 and CDR2 (germline): SQVTM, ANQGSEA. The CDR3 DNA reads TGCAGCGTCGACGCCCCCAATGAGCAGTTCCTC. Protein sequence: CSVDAPNEQFL.

This clonotype occurred many times. CDR3 region: CASRVRGWETQYF. The CDR3 DNA reads TGTGCCAGCCGAGTGAGGGGTTGGGAGACCCAGTACTTC. The genes are TRBV28 and TRBJ2-5, with D possibly being TRBD1 or TRBD2 (5 bases each). Germline V gives CDR1 MDHEN, CDR2 SYDVKM. Trimming removed 8 bases at V and 5 bases at J, with 15 bases between. This CDR3 is built from 13 residues.

J is TRBJ2-7 and V is TRBV20-1, with D hard to call. V shed 5 bases and J shed 0 bases, with 11 bases lying between them. Germline V gene sequence: CDR1 DFQATT, CDR2 SNEGSKA (reference sequence). There are 13 residues in the CDR3. The CDR3 loop is CSALRSSSYEQYF. CDR3 DNA: TGCAGTGCTCTCCGCTCGAGCTCCTACGAGCAGTACTTC.

This clonotype has a count of ten or more. The chain links TRBV10-3 to TRBJ2-2; D is unclear. Trimming stripped 0 bases from V and 4 bases from J, with 9 bases between. The germline V gene has CDR1 ENHRY and CDR2 SYGVKD. The CDR3 is 15 residues long. In DNA form, the CDR3 reads TGTGCCATCAGTGAGTCGAACGATTTCACCGGGGAGCTGTTTTTT. Translation: CAISESNDFTGELFF.